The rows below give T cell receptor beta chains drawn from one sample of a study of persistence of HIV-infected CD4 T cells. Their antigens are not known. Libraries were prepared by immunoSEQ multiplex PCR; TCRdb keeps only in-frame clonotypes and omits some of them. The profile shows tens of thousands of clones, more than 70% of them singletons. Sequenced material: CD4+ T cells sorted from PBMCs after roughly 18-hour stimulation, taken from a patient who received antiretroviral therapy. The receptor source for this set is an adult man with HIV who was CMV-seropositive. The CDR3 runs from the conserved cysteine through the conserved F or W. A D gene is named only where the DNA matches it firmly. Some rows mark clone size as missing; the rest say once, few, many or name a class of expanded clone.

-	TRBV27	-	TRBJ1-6	CASSSARSYNSPLHF	TGTGCCAGCAGTTCTGCGCGATCCTATAATTCACCCCTCCACTTT
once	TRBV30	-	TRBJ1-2	CAWSVNLRGYTF	TGTGCCTGGAGTGTAAACCTGAGGGGCTACACCTTC
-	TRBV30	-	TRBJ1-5	CAWSKGGEQPQHF	TGTGCCTGGAGTAAGGGAGGAGAGCAGCCCCAGCATTTT
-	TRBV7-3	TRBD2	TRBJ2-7	CASSFLAGGHEQYF	TGTGCCAGCAGCTTCCTAGCGGGAGGTCACGAGCAGTACTTC
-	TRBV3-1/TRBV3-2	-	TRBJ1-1	CASSQERVGNTEAFF	TGTGCCAGCAGCCAAGAACGGGTTGGGAACACTGAAGCTTTCTTT
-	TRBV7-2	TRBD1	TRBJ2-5	CASSSQTGWAQYF	TGTGCCAGCAGCTCCCAGACAGGGTGGGCCCAGTACTTC
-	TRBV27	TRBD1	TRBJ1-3	CASSMTGGSGNTIYF	TGTGCCAGCAGTATGACAGGGGGCTCTGGAAACACCATATATTTT
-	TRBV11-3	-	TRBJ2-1	CASSLPGSYNEQFF	TGTGCCAGCAGCTTGCCAGGCTCCTACAATGAGCAGTTCTTC
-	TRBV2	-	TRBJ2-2	CASSEQGRAGELFF	TGTGCCAGCAGTGAACAGGGGAGAGCCGGGGAGCTGTTTTTT
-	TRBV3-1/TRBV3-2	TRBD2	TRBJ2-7	CASRQGLAGGYEQYF	TGTGCCAGCAGACAGGGACTAGCGGGAGGCTACGAGCAGTACTTC
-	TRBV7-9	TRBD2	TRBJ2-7	CASSPRLAGAYEQYF	TGTGCCAGCAGCCCGAGACTAGCGGGAGCCTACGAGCAGTACTTC
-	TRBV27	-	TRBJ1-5	CASRVGRNVNQPQHF	TGTGCCAGCAGGGTCGGACGGAACGTCAATCAGCCCCAGCATTTT
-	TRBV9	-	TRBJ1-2	CASSPSDAVFYGYTF	TGTGCCAGCAGCCCCTCTGACGCGGTATTCTATGGCTACACCTTC
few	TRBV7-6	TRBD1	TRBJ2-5	CASSSKLSDRPQETQYF	TGTGCCAGCAGCTCGAAGCTTTCGGACAGGCCCCAAGAGACCCAGTACTTC
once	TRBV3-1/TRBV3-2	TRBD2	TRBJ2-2	CASSQSWTSNTGELFF	TGTGCCAGCAGCCAGTCCTGGACTAGCAACACCGGGGAGCTGTTTTTT
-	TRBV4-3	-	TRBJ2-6	CASSQGMGQSGANVLTF	TGCGCCAGCAGCCAAGGTATGGGGCAATCTGGGGCCAACGTCCTGACTTTC
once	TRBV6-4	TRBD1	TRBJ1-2	CASSSTGNYGYTF	TGTGCCAGCAGTTCGACAGGGAACTATGGCTACACCTTC
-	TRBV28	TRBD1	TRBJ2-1	CASRPEGQGNNEQFF	TGTGCCAGCAGACCCGAGGGACAGGGAAATAATGAGCAGTTCTTC
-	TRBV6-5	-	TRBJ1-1	CASNGKAEAFF	TGTGCCAGCAACGGAAAGGCTGAAGCTTTCTTT
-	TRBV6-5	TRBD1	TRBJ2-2	CASIPSTGYSGELFF	TGTGCCAGCATCCCATCGACAGGGTATTCCGGGGAGCTGTTTTTT
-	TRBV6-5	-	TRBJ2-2	CASSSTGTGELFF	TGTGCCAGCAGTTCCACAGGGACCGGGGAGCTGTTTTTT
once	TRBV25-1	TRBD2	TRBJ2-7	CASSESGAGKSYEQYF	TGTGCCAGCAGTGAAAGCGGAGCGGGAAAATCCTACGAGCAGTACTTC
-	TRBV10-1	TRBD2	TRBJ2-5	CASSRSGGRETQYF	TGCGCCAGCTCGAGGAGCGGGGGCCGAGAGACCCAGTACTTC
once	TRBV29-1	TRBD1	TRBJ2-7	CSVRTGGPEQYF	TGCAGCGTCCGGACAGGGGGTCCCGAGCAGTACTTC
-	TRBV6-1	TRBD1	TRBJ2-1	CASSEWGTGANEQFF	TGTGCCAGCAGTGAATGGGGGACAGGGGCCAATGAGCAGTTCTTC
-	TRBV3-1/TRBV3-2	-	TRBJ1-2	CASSRDYGYTF	TGTGCCAGCAGCCGGGACTATGGCTACACCTTC
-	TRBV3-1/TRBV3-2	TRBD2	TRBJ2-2	CASSYRLAGGTGELFF	TGTGCCAGCAGCTACCGACTAGCGGGAGGCACCGGGGAGCTGTTTTTT
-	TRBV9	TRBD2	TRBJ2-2	CASSVISQRGTGELFF	TGTGCCAGCAGCGTCATTTCCCAGCGGGGTACCGGGGAGCTGTTTTTT
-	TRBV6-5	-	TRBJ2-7	CASSYREGPYEQYF	TGTGCCAGCAGTTACAGGGAAGGCCCCTACGAGCAGTACTTC
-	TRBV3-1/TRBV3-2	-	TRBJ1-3	CASSQDSGRQTGNTIYF	TGTGCCAGCAGCCAAGATTCGGGCAGGCAGACTGGAAACACCATATATTTT
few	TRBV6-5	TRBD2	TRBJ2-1	CASRGLAKGEQFF	TGTGCCAGCAGGGGACTAGCGAAGGGCGAGCAGTTCTTC
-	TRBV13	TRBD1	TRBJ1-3	CASSLTGNGNTIYF	TGTGCCAGCAGCTTGACAGGGAACGGAAACACCATATATTTT
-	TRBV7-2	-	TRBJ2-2	CASSLRTIANTGELFF	TGTGCCAGCAGCTTAAGGACAATCGCGAACACCGGGGAGCTGTTTTTT
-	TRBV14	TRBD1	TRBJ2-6	CASSLTGGSSGANVLTF	TGTGCCAGCAGCTTGACAGGGGGCTCGTCTGGGGCCAACGTCCTGACTTTC
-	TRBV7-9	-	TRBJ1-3	CASSSSSGGNTIYF	TGTGCCAGCAGCTCTTCTTCTGGGGGAAACACCATATATTTT
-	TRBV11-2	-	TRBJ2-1	CASSLVAGERVF	TGTGCCAGCAGCTTAGTGGCCGGAGAGCGGGTCTTC
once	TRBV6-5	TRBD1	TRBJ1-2	CASSFDRGHGYTF	TGTGCCAGCAGTTTCGACAGGGGACATGGCTACACCTTC
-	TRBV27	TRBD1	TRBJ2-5	CASSDRGSEETQYF	TGTGCCAGCAGTGACAGGGGGAGTGAAGAGACCCAGTACTTC
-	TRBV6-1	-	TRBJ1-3	CASSSAGEHTIYF	TGTGCCAGCAGTTCCGCGGGGGAGCACACCATATATTTT
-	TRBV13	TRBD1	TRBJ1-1	CASSLVSGGTEAFF	TGTGCCAGCAGCTTAGTATCAGGGGGCACTGAAGCTTTCTTT
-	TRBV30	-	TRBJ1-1	CAWSIGGANTEAFF	TGTGCCTGGAGTATCGGGGGGGCTAACACTGAAGCTTTCTTT
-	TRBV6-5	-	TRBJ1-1	CASSTDRRATEAFF	TGTGCCAGCAGTACGGACAGACGAGCCACTGAAGCTTTCTTT
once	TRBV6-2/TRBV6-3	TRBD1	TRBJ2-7	CASSIPGQGAEQYF	TGTGCCAGCAGTATACCGGGACAGGGTGCCGAGCAGTACTTC
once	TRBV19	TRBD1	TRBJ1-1	CASSTGQGMNTEAFF	TGTGCCAGTAGTACGGGACAGGGAATGAACACTGAAGCTTTCTTT
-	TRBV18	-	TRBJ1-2	CASSPADFNYGYTF	TGTGCCAGCTCACCGGCGGATTTTAACTATGGCTACACCTTC